This entry lists 10 T cell receptor beta chains sequenced from one sample in a study of OX40 agonist ivuxolimab in advanced cancers. Profiled with immunoSEQ multiplex PCR; TCRdb holds only in-frame clones, not every one. The table includes more than 70,000 clones, nearly 90% detected once. The sample in question was CD4+ or CD8+ T cells sorted from blood, obtained in a trial of the OX40 agonist ivuxolimab. These receptors came from an adult with an advanced solid tumor such as melanoma, head and neck, liver or kidney cancer.

This clone was seen a single time. V gene TRBV7-2 combines with J gene TRBJ1-1; D unresolved. V lost 1 base and J lost 8, with 14 bases in between. Germline loops: CDR1 SGHTA, CDR2 FQGNSA. The length of the CDR3 is 14 residues. In DNA form, the CDR3 reads TGTGCCAGCAGCTTAGAGAGGCAGAGCCAAGAAGCTTTCTTT. It codes for CASSLERQSQEAFF.

This chain connects TRBV6-5 to TRBJ1-4; D is unclear. Germline CDR1 is MNHEY and CDR2 is SVGAGI. This CDR3 contains 12 residues. V was clipped by 6 bases and J by 11 bases, with 13 bases between them. CDR3 in amino acids: CASSPRSGKLFF. The CDR3 DNA reads TGTGCCAGCAGCCCGAGGAGTGGGAAACTGTTTTTT.

This rearrangement joins TRBV4-1 to TRBJ2-1; D not resolved. Germline CDR1 and CDR2: MGHRA and YSYEKL. Trimming left V 0 bases short and J 0 bases short, with 6 bases between. CDR3 length equals 15 residues. The CDR3 region has the DNA TGCGCCAGCAGCCAAGAGAAGAGCTCCTACAATGAGCAGTTCTTC. It specifies CASSQEKSSYNEQFF.

V is TRBV5-1 and J is TRBJ1-1; D call uncertain. The CDR3 extends over 16 amino acids. Per the germline V gene, CDR1 is SGHRS and CDR2 is YFSETQ. V lost 3 bases and J lost 1, with 16 bases in between. The CDR3: CASSSAVRGSNTEAFF. For the CDR3, the DNA is TGCGCCAGCAGCTCAGCCGTAAGAGGATCGAACACTGAAGCTTTCTTT.

This sequence joins TRBV2 and TRBJ1-4; TRBD1 matches 8 bases. The J segment lost 8 bases and the V segment lost 6 bases, leaving 5 bases of the junction unmatched. CDR3 length: 13 residues. Germline lookup yields CDR1 SNHLY and CDR2 FYNNEI. For the CDR3, the DNA is TGTGCCAGCAGCCGGGACAGGCCGGAAAAACTGTTTTTT. This gives the protein CASSRDRPEKLFF.

V usage is TRBV18 and J usage is TRBJ2-5; D is ambiguous. V lost 2 bases and J lost 5, with 6 bases in between. Per germline, CDR1 KGHSH and CDR2 LQKENI. This CDR3 spans 12 amino acids. The CDR3 nucleotides read TGTGCCAGCTCACCAATTAGTGAGACCCAGTACTTC. Its translation: CASSPISETQYF.

V is TRBV5-1 and J is TRBJ2-3; D unclear. Trimming removed 0 bases at V and 0 bases at J, with 8 bases between. Germline V gene lookup returns CDR1 SGHRS and CDR2 YFSETQ. CDR3 length: 15 amino acids. CDR3 amino acids: CASSLEATSTDTQYF. For the CDR3, the DNA is TGCGCCAGCAGCTTGGAGGCGACTAGCACAGATACGCAGTATTTT. The whole variable domain, filled in from reference TRBV5-1 and TRBJ2-3, reads KAGVTQTPRYLIKTRGQQVTLSCSPISGHRSVSWYQQTPGQGLQFLFEYFSETQRNKGNFPGRFSGRQFSNSRSEMNVSTLELGDSALYLCASSLEATSTDTQYFGPGTRLTVL.

V usage is TRBV5-8 and J usage is TRBJ2-7; 7 nucleotides line up with TRBD2. The CDR3 contains 14 residues. Germline values: CDR1 SGHTS, CDR2 YDEGEE. The trim removed 4 bases at V and 1 base at J, leaving 5 bases unmatched. DNA for the CDR3: TGTGCCAGCAGCCGTAGCGGGTATTCCTACGAGCAGTACTTC. Its translation: CASSRSGYSYEQYF.

The J gene is TRBJ1-2, the V gene TRBV5-1; TRBD1 aligns across 10 bases. Germline CDR1 SGHRS, CDR2 YFSETQ. This CDR3 region has 14 residues. V shed 3 bases, J shed 4 bases, and the junction held 3 bases outside the gene matches. The CDR3 DNA follows: TGCGCCAGCAGCTCGGGACAGGGGCTCTATGGCTACACCTTC. Translated, it gives CASSSGQGLYGYTF.

The chain employs TRBV11-2 and TRBJ1-5, with D uncertain. Germline lookup yields CDR1 SGHAT and CDR2 FQNNGV. This CDR3 spans 13 amino acids. V gave up 0 bases and J gave up 7 bases, with 7 bases separating them. CDR3 amino acids: CASSLDWGQPQHF. CDR3 coding DNA: TGTGCCAGCAGCTTAGATTGGGGACAGCCCCAGCATTTT.